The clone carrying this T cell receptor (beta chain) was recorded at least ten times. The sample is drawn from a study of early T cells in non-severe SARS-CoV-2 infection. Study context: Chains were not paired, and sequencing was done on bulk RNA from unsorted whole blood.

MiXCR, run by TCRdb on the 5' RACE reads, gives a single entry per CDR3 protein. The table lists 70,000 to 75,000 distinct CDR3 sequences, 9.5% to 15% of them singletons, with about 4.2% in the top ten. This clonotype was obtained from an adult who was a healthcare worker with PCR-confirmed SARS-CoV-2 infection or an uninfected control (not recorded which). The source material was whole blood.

The CDR3 DNA sequence: TGCAGTGCTATGTGGAGTAGCACAGATACGCAGTATTTT. Its protein product is CSAMWSSTDTQYF. The chain couples TRBV20-1 to TRBJ2-3; D remains ambiguous. From germline, CDR1 is DFQATT and CDR2 SNEGSKA (reference sequence). This CDR3 has 13 residues. Trimming left V 4 bases short and J 0 bases short, with 8 bases between.